A selection of T cell receptor beta chains follows, all from one sample in a study of early T cells in non-severe SARS-CoV-2 infection. TCRdb itself ran the 5' RACE reads through MiXCR, one entry per CDR3 protein. The sample carries 45,000 to 75,000 distinct CDR3 sequences, 8.5% to 10% recorded once. Sample: whole blood. The receptors were sampled from an adult who was a healthcare worker with PCR-confirmed SARS-CoV-2 infection or an uninfected control (not recorded which). The CDR3 runs from the conserved cysteine through the conserved F or W. The D gene is left open where the match is weak. Clone size appears in some rows only: once, few, many, or a class for an expanded clone.

d_call	v_call	j_call	clone_size	cdr3_nt	cdr3_aa
.	TRBV4-2	TRBJ2-2	few	TGTGCCAGCAGCCAAGAGGGTCTCACCGGGGAGCTGTTTTTT	CASSQEGLTGELFF
.	TRBV29-1	TRBJ2-3	.	TGCAGCGTCGCCCGGGGCACAGATACGCAGTATTTT	CSVARGTDTQYF
.	TRBV29-1	TRBJ2-3	few	TGCAGCGCCCCGGGCACAGATACGCAGTATTTT	CSAPGTDTQYF
.	TRBV3-1	TRBJ1-1	many	TGTGCCAGCACTCCAGGGGTGAACACTGAAGCTTTCTTT	CASTPGVNTEAFF
.	TRBV20-1	TRBJ1-1	.	TGCAGTGCTCCGGACGGAGATGAAGCTTTCTTT	CSAPDGDEAFF
TRBD1	TRBV6-2/TRBV6-3	TRBJ1-5	many	TGTGCCAGCAGTTACGTCAGGGGGCGATCGGCCCCATATAGCAATCAGCCCCAGCATTTT	CASSYVRGRSAPYSNQPQHF
.	TRBV28	TRBJ2-2	few	TGTGCCAGCAGGGAAAACCGGGCTAACACCGGGGAGCTGTTTTTT	CASRENRANTGELFF
TRBD2	TRBV29-1	TRBJ2-7	many	TGCAGCGGACTAGCCTTCGACGAGCAGTACTTC	CSGLAFDEQYF
TRBD2	TRBV6-5	TRBJ2-7	many	TGTGCCAGCACTTCTAGCGGGTCCTCCTACGAGCAGTACTTC	CASTSSGSSYEQYF
TRBD2	TRBV5-1	TRBJ2-1	many	TGCGCCAGCAGCTTCATGGGACTAGCGGGAGTGTACAATGAGCAGTTCTTC	CASSFMGLAGVYNEQFF
.	TRBV28	TRBJ1-2	few	TGTGCCAGCAGTCCTGTCACGGCAGCAACGGAGGGCTACACCTTC	CASSPVTAATEGYTF
TRBD1	TRBV29-1	TRBJ2-1	.	TGCAGCGTTAAGGGACAGGGGGCGAATGAGCAGTTCTTC	CSVKGQGANEQFF
.	TRBV6-5	TRBJ2-5	many	TGTGCCAGCAGTCCATCCCTCCTACGCCAAGAGACCCAGTACTTC	CASSPSLLRQETQYF
TRBD2	TRBV9	TRBJ2-7	few	TGTGCCAGCAGCGTCGATAGCGGGAGTTTCTACGAGCAGTACTTC	CASSVDSGSFYEQYF
.	TRBV4-3	TRBJ1-2	few	TGCGCCAGCAGCCAAGGAGAGGGGGGAGGGACTGGCGGCTACACCTTC	CASSQGEGGGTGGYTF
.	TRBV28	TRBJ1-5	.	TGTGCCAGCAGTTTGGGCAGGGTTTTTCAGCCCCAGCATTTT	CASSLGRVFQPQHF
TRBD1	TRBV14	TRBJ2-4	few	TGTGCCAGTCCTCGGACAGGCGAAAACATTCAGTACTTC	CASPRTGENIQYF
.	TRBV4-1	TRBJ2-6	few	TGCGCCAGCAGCCAACAGGGATCTCAAACTGGGGCCAACGTCCTGACTTTC	CASSQQGSQTGANVLTF
.	TRBV19	TRBJ2-2	few	TGTGCCAGTAGTATCCGGGTTACCGGGGAGCTGTTTTTT	CASSIRVTGELFF
TRBD1	TRBV5-4	TRBJ2-7	many	TGTGCCAGCAGCCCTGGACAGGGGGGAACCTACGAGCAGTACTTC	CASSPGQGGTYEQYF
.	TRBV28	TRBJ2-7	few	TGTGCCAGCAGACCGCAGAGCTCCTACGAGCAGTACTTC	CASRPQSSYEQYF
TRBD2	TRBV6-2/TRBV6-3	TRBJ2-2	many	TGTGCCAGTGGACTAGATGGGGAGCTGTTTTTT	CASGLDGELFF
TRBD2	TRBV11-3	TRBJ2-1	many	TGTGCCAGCAGCCCGCCCCTCCCTGGGGCTAGCGGAGAGGACGAGCAGTTCTTC	CASSPPLPGASGEDEQFF
.	TRBV2	TRBJ1-3	many	TGTGCCAGCACGCCCTCGGCACCGAGAAGCTCTGGAAACACCATATATTTT	CASTPSAPRSSGNTIYF
TRBD2	TRBV10-3	TRBJ2-1	few	TGTGCCATCAGGAGTAGCGGGTTCGATGAGCAGTTCTTC	CAIRSSGFDEQFF
TRBD1	TRBV5-1	TRBJ1-1	.	TGCGCCAGCAGCTTGGGGGACAGGGGTGAAGTTTTCTTT	CASSLGDRGEVFF